These 14 T cell receptor beta chains originate from one sample sequenced in a study of T cell clonality in common variable immunodeficiency. Libraries were prepared by immunoSEQ multiplex PCR; TCRdb keeps only in-frame clonotypes and omits some of them. The profile covers about 60,000 clones, none occurring a single time. Sequencing input: peripheral blood mononuclear cells. These receptors were taken from a person aged 18 to 75 in good health.

This clone has ten or more counts. The missing CDR3 end, 3 residues past where the read stops, is filled in from the germline J gene. The chain uses TRBV28 and TRBJ1-5; 7 nucleotides align to TRBD1. The ends lost 5 bases at V and 4 bases at J; junction bases unmatched: 5. Germline V gene data show CDR1 as MDHEN and CDR2 as SYDVKM. The CDR3 runs 14 residues. The chain's CDR3 is CASSKGGGNQPQHF. The CDR3 bases that were read are TGTGCCAGCAGTAAAGGGGGCGGGAATCAGCCC.

This clone was detected many times. Here the CDR3 reads CASSLEWAGGYEQYF. Incomplete CDR3 DNA: TGTGCCAGCAGCTTAGAGTGGGCGGGAGGCTACGAG. The chain has TRBV11-2 and TRBJ2-7; TRBD2 matches 8 bases. The read ends 3 residues early relative to the CDR3; the germline J gene fills the gap. Losses at the gene ends were 0 bases for V and 3 bases for J; bases not matched to a gene: 4. The germline gives CDR1 SGHAT, CDR2 FQNNGV. This CDR3 has 15 amino acids.

In this sample, this clone turned up many times. The read falls 3 residues short of the CDR3 end, and the missing part is taken from the germline J gene. The chain recombines TRBV19 with TRBJ2-7; 8 bases align to TRBD1. Trimming took 4 bases from V and 0 from J; bases not matched to a gene: 2. The CDR3 runs 14 residues. CDR1 LNHDA and CDR2 SQIVND come from the germline V gene (reference sequence). This CDR3 is CASSNDRGSYEQYF. The covered CDR3 bases are TGTGCCAGTAGTAACGACAGGGGCTCCTACGAG.

This clone has ten or more counts. The read ends 3 residues before the CDR3 terminus; that terminus is restored from the germline J gene. The chain recombines TRBV4-1 with TRBJ1-3; D gene ambiguous. The length of the CDR3 is 17 residues. The germline V gene encodes CDR1 MGHRA and CDR2 YSYEKL. V lost 0 bases and J 2 bases, leaving 14 bases between the germline ends. CDR3 loop: CASSQDDRPQAGNTIYF. CDR3 bases read: TGCGCCAGCAGCCAAGACGACCGGCCTCAGGCTGGAAACACC.

This clone has a count of ten or more. Sequencing ends 3 residues short of the CDR3 end; the germline J gene provides the rest. The V and J genes are TRBV5-1 and TRBJ2-7; D possibly corresponds to TRBD2 (6 bases). With 4 bases removed from V and 3 bases from J, the gap between germline ends came to 17 bases. Germline V gives CDR1 SGHRS, CDR2 YFSETQ. This CDR3 has 15 residues. This chain's CDR3 is CASSPAGSDYYEQYF. CDR3 DNA, as far as it was read: TGCGCCAGCAGCCCAGCCGGGAGCGACTACTACGAG.

This clone was counted at least ten times. The read gets to within 3 residues of the CDR3 end, and the germline J gene fills in the rest. V usage is TRBV2 and J usage is TRBJ2-7; 12 positions match TRBD2. The CDR3 sequence is 16 residues long. Germline V gene lookup returns CDR1 SNHLY and CDR2 FYNNEI. J lost 0 bases, V lost 10 bases, and 10 bases had no gene match. The CDR3 here is CATRGASGRASYEQYF. The CDR3 bases that were read are TGTGCCACCCGGGGAGCTAGCGGGAGGGCCTCCTACGAG.

This clone was picked up many times. The read terminates 3 residues before the CDR3 end, so the remaining end is supplied by the germline J gene. The genes are TRBV20-1 and TRBJ1-6; D may be TRBD1 (6 bases). The CDR3 consists of 16 residues. V was cut by 3 bases and J by 0 bases, with 12 bases left in between. Germline V CDR1 and CDR2: DFQATT, SNEGSKA (reference sequence). The covered CDR3 bases are TGCAGTGCTAGGGTGCAGGGGAGCTCCTATAATTCACCC. Translating it yields CSARVQGSSYNSP. The complete CDR3 reads CSARVQGSSYNSPLHF.

The table lists this clone with a few counts. The read falls 3 residues short of the CDR3 end, and the missing part is taken from the germline J gene. The chain recombines TRBV20-1 with TRBJ2-7, with TRBD1 matching 10 bases. The CDR3 totals 15 residues. Germline CDR1 reads DFQATT; CDR2 reads SNEGSKA (reference sequence). V was clipped by 8 bases and J by 2 bases; unmatched bases: 12. The CDR3 is CSLTDTGQGTYEQYF. Incomplete CDR3 DNA: TGCAGTCTAACAGACACGGGACAGGGGACCTACGAG.

Of note for this clone: The read is 3 residues too short to cover the CDR3 end, so that end is filled in from the germline J gene. V usage is TRBV5-4 and J usage is TRBJ2-7; D not certain. The CDR3 is 14 amino acids. Germline V gives CDR1 SGHNT, CDR2 YYREEE (reference sequence). Trimming removed 0 bases at V and 1 base at J, with 8 bases between. CDR3: CASSLGQRSYEQYF. The CDR3 bases that were read are TGTGCCAGCAGCTTGGGGCAGAGATCCTACGAG.

On this clone: The read gets to within 3 residues of the CDR3 end, and the germline J gene fills in the rest. The chain recombines TRBV20-1 with TRBJ1-2; D remains unclear. The V gene's germline CDR1 is DFQATT and CDR2 SNEGSKA (reference sequence). The CDR3 has 12 amino acids. The CDR3 sequence is CSAGGLYNDYTF. The sequenced CDR3 bases are TGCAGTGCCGGAGGACTTTACAATGAC.

This clone was observed at least ten times. The CDR3 end falls 3 residues outside the read, so it is completed with the germline J gene. The genes are TRBV20-1 and TRBJ1-3; D is uncertain. Trimming left V 3 bases short and J 8 bases short, with 11 bases between. CDR3 size: 12 residues. Germline values: CDR1 DFQATT, CDR2 SNEGSKA (reference sequence). CDR3 DNA, as far as it was read: TGCAGTGCTAGTAGAGTGGTAGACACC. It encodes CSASRVVDT. The full CDR3 sequence reads CSASRVVDTIYF.

This clone was seen ten or more times. The read finishes 3 residues shy of the CDR3 end, and the germline J gene is used to complete it. V usage is TRBV30 and J usage is TRBJ1-1; 8 positions match TRBD1. CDR1 and CDR2 from the germline V gene are GTSNPN and SVGIG (reference sequence). CDR3 length: 14 residues. The junction had 2 bases not matched to a gene; V was cut back by 2 bases and J by 0 bases. CDR3: CAWSPRGLNTEAFF. CDR3 bases read: TGTGCCTGGAGTCCCAGGGGGCTGAACACTGAA. The variable domain in full, completed from reference TRBV30 and TRBJ1-1, reads SQTIHQWPATLVQPVGSPLSLECTVEGTSNPNLYWYRQAAGRGLQLLFYSVGIGQISSEVPQNLSASRPQDRQFILSSKKLLLSDSGFYLCAWSPRGLNTEAFFGQGTRLTVV.

In this sample, this clone turned up many times. The CDR3 extends 3 residues past the end of the read, so its final part is completed from the germline J gene. The J gene is TRBJ2-7, the V gene TRBV20-1; 9 bases agree with TRBD1. The CDR3 is 14 residues long. Germline loops: CDR1 DFQATT, CDR2 SNEGSKA (reference sequence). With V trimmed by 7 bases and J by 3 bases, 10 bases remained unmatched. CDR3 bases read: TGCAGTGTCAGAAACCGGGACAGGGACTACGAG. Protein product: CSVRNRDRDYE. From start to end, the CDR3 is CSVRNRDRDYEQYF.

This clone has ten or more counts. The read stops 3 residues short of the end of the CDR3; the missing end is completed from the germline J gene. This chain joins TRBV7-9 and TRBJ2-3; TRBD1 is a possible D gene (5 bases). CDR3 length equals 14 residues. The germline V gene has CDR1 SEHNR and CDR2 FQNEAQ (reference sequence). V was clipped by 5 bases and J by 3 bases, with 12 bases between them. The CDR3 is CASSIIPGTDTQYF. The sequenced part of the CDR3 DNA is TGTGCCAGCAGCATCATTCCAGGGACAGATACG.